The 20 T cell receptor beta chains reported below all come from one sample, sequenced in a study of blood T cell repertoires in COVID-19. Produced via immunoSEQ multiplex PCR; TCRdb's table is partial and in-frame only. The table lists under 450,000 clones, about 87% of them singletons, with under 1.5% in the top ten. Sequenced material: PBMCs or T cells enriched from blood (not recorded which). The receptor set was obtained from a man aged 25 to 45 who had recovered from COVID-19.

The rearrangement joins TRBV2 to TRBJ1-1, with a possible D match to TRBD1 (6 bases). Germline loops: CDR1 SNHLY, CDR2 FYNNEI. Trimming shortened V by 5 bases and J by 2 bases, and 15 bases separated the two germline ends. There are 15 residues in the CDR3. The CDR3 coding sequence is TGTGCCAGCAGTTTTAACGGACAGATAAACACTGAAGCTTTCTTT. This gives the protein CASSFNGQINTEAFF.

The chain has TRBV5-6 and TRBJ2-5; D is perhaps TRBD2 (5 bases). The CDR3 is made up of 15 amino acids. Trimming shortened V by 0 bases and J by 7 bases, and 16 bases separated the two germline ends. The germline V gene encodes CDR1 SGHDT and CDR2 YYEEEE. The CDR3 sequence is CASSLVGLGEGTQYF. CDR3 DNA sequence: TGTGCCAGCAGCTTGGTAGGGCTGGGCGAGGGGACCCAGTACTTC.

The chain links TRBV6-6 to TRBJ1-1; D is unclear. This CDR3 region has 11 residues. Germline V gives CDR1 MNHNY, CDR2 SVGAGI (reference sequence). V dropped 7 bases and J dropped 5 bases, with 8 bases sitting between them. CDR3 protein: CASTTGTEAFF. CDR3 in DNA: TGTGCCAGCACCACGGGAACTGAAGCTTTCTTT.

The chain couples TRBV6-5 to TRBJ2-2; weak D call: TRBD1 (6 bases). In germline, CDR1 is MNHEY, CDR2 SVGAGI. V was clipped by 0 bases and J by 6 bases, with 11 bases between them. The CDR3 consists of 15 residues. In DNA, the CDR3 is TGTGCCAGCAGTTACTCGATACAGGGATCCGGGGAGCTGTTTTTT. Translating it yields CASSYSIQGSGELFF.

J is TRBJ2-5 and V is TRBV7-9; TRBD2 matches at 12 bases. Unmatched junction bases numbered 2, after V lost 2 bases and J lost 4 bases. The V gene's germline CDR1 is SEHNR and CDR2 FQNEAQ (reference sequence). The CDR3 is made up of 15 amino acids. Written as DNA, the CDR3 is TGTGCCAGCAGCTTAACTAGCGGGGGGTCAGAGACCCAGTACTTC. Its protein product is CASSLTSGGSETQYF.

The J gene is TRBJ2-7, the V gene TRBV10-3; D gene ambiguous. This CDR3 is 13 amino acids long. Per the germline V gene, CDR1 is ENHRY and CDR2 is SYGVKD. V lost 6 bases and J 1 base, leaving 10 bases between the germline ends. CDR3 coding DNA: TGTGCCATCAGCCGAGACGGGTCCTACGAGCAGTACTTC. Translated, it gives CAISRDGSYEQYF.

The genes are TRBV7-9 and TRBJ1-5, with 7 nucleotides matching TRBD1. Looked up from germline, CDR1 is SEHNR and CDR2 is FQNEAQ (reference sequence). This CDR3 spans 16 amino acids. Losses at the gene ends were 4 bases for V and 0 bases for J; bases not matched to a gene: 6. The CDR3 loop is CASSSGGPYSNQPQHF. The CDR3, as DNA: TGTGCCAGCAGCTCAGGGGGACCTTATAGCAATCAGCCCCAGCATTTT.

V is TRBV3-1 (or the pseudogene TRBV3-2) and J is TRBJ1-5; 9 bases match TRBD1. Losses at the gene ends were 8 bases for V and 6 bases for J; bases not matched to a gene: 2. The CDR3 runs 12 residues. Germline lookup yields CDR1 LGHDT and CDR2 YNNKEL (reference sequence). CDR3 amino acids: CASGQGIQPQHF. As DNA, the CDR3 is TGTGCCAGCGGACAGGGGATTCAGCCCCAGCATTTT.

This clone occurred a few times. The CDR3 spells CASSRSTGGMNTEAFF. CDR3 sequence (DNA): TGTGCCAGTAGTAGAAGCACAGGGGGTATGAACACTGAAGCTTTCTTT. The V call is TRBV19, the J call TRBJ1-1; 8 nucleotides match TRBD1. After removal of 4 bases from V and 0 bases from J, the junction contained 7 bases not matched to a gene. Per germline, CDR1 LNHDA and CDR2 SQIVND (reference sequence). The CDR3 contains 16 residues.

V and J are TRBV7-9 and TRBJ2-1; perhaps TRBD2 as D (7 bases). Trimming shortened V by 6 bases and J by 4 bases, and 16 bases separated the two germline ends. The germline V gene encodes CDR1 SEHNR and CDR2 FQNEAQ (reference sequence). This CDR3 contains 15 residues. CDR3 amino acids: CASSRDRGGYNEQFF. The CDR3 DNA follows: TGTGCCAGCAGTCGGGATAGGGGGGGTTACAATGAGCAGTTCTTC.

The chain employs TRBV11-2 and TRBJ2-5, with D maybe TRBD2 (5 bases). The germline V gene encodes CDR1 SGHAT and CDR2 FQNNGV. Trimming took 5 bases from V and 5 from J, leaving 21 bases between them. This CDR3 has 16 residues. In DNA form, the CDR3 reads TGTGCCAGCAGCCGACCGAGACTAACGGTGGGGGAGACCCAGTACTTC. Translation gives CASSRPRLTVGETQYF.

This clone was observed a handful of times. This chain uses TRBV12-3 or TRBV12-4 with TRBJ2-2; D may be TRBD1 (5 bases). This CDR3 spans 11 amino acids. V lost 1 base and J 11 bases, leaving 5 bases between the germline ends. The CDR3 here is CASSLGTELFF. The CDR3 DNA reads as TGTGCCAGCAGTTTAGGGACAGAGCTGTTTTTT.

This chain uses TRBV2 with TRBJ2-2; 8 bases match TRBD1. After removal of 4 bases from V and 6 bases from J, the junction contained 4 bases not matched to a gene. Germline V CDR1 and CDR2: SNHLY, FYNNEI. This CDR3 comprises 14 residues. The CDR3 nucleotides are TGTGCCAGCAGTGTCCAGGGGGCATCCGGGGAGCTGTTTTTT. The encoded protein is CASSVQGASGELFF.

The chain employs TRBV5-1 and TRBJ2-7; D is uncertain. V was cut by 4 bases and J by 3 bases, with 8 bases left in between. The V gene's germline CDR1 is SGHRS and CDR2 YFSETQ. The CDR3 is 12 residues long. Here the CDR3 reads CASSQTVYEQYF. CDR3 bases: TGCGCCAGCAGCCAAACAGTCTACGAGCAGTACTTC.

The chain combines TRBV5-6 with TRBJ1-2; 7 nucleotides agree with TRBD1. Germline-derived CDR1 and CDR2 are SGHDT and YYEEEE. The J segment lost 3 bases and the V segment lost 4 bases, leaving 9 bases of the junction unmatched. This CDR3 contains 15 residues. The CDR3 coding sequence is TGTGCCAGCAGCGTTCGAGGGGGCGCCTACTATGGCTACACCTTC. It translates to CASSVRGGAYYGYTF. Variable domain in full (rest from reference TRBV5-6 and TRBJ1-2): DAGVTQSPTHLIKTRGQQVTLRCSPKSGHDTVSWYQQALGQGPQFIFQYYEEEERQRGNFPDRFSGHQFPNYSSELNVNALLLGDSALYLCASSVRGGAYYGYTFGSGTRLTVV.

On this clone itself: At one end, the junction sequence differs from germline, possibly due to a read error. The J gene is TRBJ2-7, the V gene TRBV5-5; a weak D match, TRBD2 (6 bases). The CDR3 is 15 amino acids. Per germline, CDR1 SGHKS and CDR2 YYEKEE (reference sequence). The CDR3 is CASSLPDWDSNEQYF. In DNA, the CDR3 is TGTGCCAGCAGCTTGCCTGATTGGGACTCCAACGAGCAGTACTTC.

The V and J genes are TRBV7-9 and TRBJ1-1; a weak D match, TRBD1 (5 bases). The CDR3 runs to 15 residues. V was trimmed by 6 bases and J by 3 bases, leaving 17 bases between them. Germline loops: CDR1 SEHNR, CDR2 FQNEAQ (reference sequence). The DNA of the CDR3 is TGTGCCAGCAGTTCTAACCTGGGAGGGGACACTGAAGCTTTCTTT. Translating gives CASSSNLGGDTEAFF.

This chain uses TRBV12-3 or TRBV12-4 with TRBJ1-5, with a weak D call TRBD1 (6 bases). The V end was cut by 7 bases, the J end by 7 bases, with 14 bases between. CDR3 length: 13 amino acids. The CDR3 DNA sequence: TGTGCCAGCAAGGGAGGGGGAGCGCAGCCCCAGCATTTT. Protein: CASKGGGAQPQHF.

A single count supports this clone. The V gene is TRBV9, the J gene TRBJ2-5; no firm D call. This CDR3 has 17 amino acids. V was shortened by 0 bases and J by 1 base, with 16 bases between the two germline ends. The V gene's germline CDR1 is SGDLS and CDR2 YYNGEE. The CDR3 DNA reads as TGTGCCAGCAGCGTAGCTCCGGGTAACGTGGCCCAAGAGACCCAGTACTTC. Its protein product is CASSVAPGNVAQETQYF.

This clone was observed a few times. This chain connects TRBV6-5 to TRBJ1-6, with D uncertain. There are 13 residues in the CDR3. Per the germline V gene, CDR1 is MNHEY and CDR2 is SVGAGI. With 6 bases removed from V and 8 bases from J, the gap between germline ends came to 11 bases. The CDR3 nucleotides are TGTGCCAGCAGAGGCCAGAGGGATTCACCCCTCCACTTT. This sequence encodes CASRGQRDSPLHF.